The clone carrying this T cell receptor (beta chain) occurred many times. TCRdb passed the reads through MiXCR, listing each CDR3 protein once. Here the sample spans some 200,000 distinct CDR3 sequences, 7.5% to 10% being singletons. The sample belongs to a study of T cell repertoires in cytomegalovirus infection. This clonotype originated in a human donor in good health (CMV status not recorded). Some clones in this sample may be carry-over from other donors' samples. The sample consisted of PBMCs.

Here the CDR3 DNA reads TGCGCCAGCAGAAGGGGGGTGAACACTGAAGCTTTCTTT. Translation: CASRRGVNTEAFF. V gene TRBV10-2 combines with J gene TRBJ1-1; maybe TRBD1 (6 bases). V was shortened by 6 bases and J by 0 bases, with 8 bases between the two germline ends. This CDR3 is built from 13 residues. CDR1 WSHSY and CDR2 SAAADI come from the germline V gene.